These T cell receptor beta chains were read from a single sample in a study of blood T cell repertoires in COVID-19. Produced via immunoSEQ multiplex PCR; TCRdb's table is partial and in-frame only. The sample includes some 50,000 clones, 65% to 90% seen only once; the top ten take around 28%. Sequenced: peripheral blood. The receptors here all came from a human donor in a cohort sampled during active COVID-19. The CDR3 runs from the conserved cysteine through the conserved F or W. The D gene is left open where the match is weak. Clone size appears in some rows only: once, few, many, or a class for an expanded clone.

TRBJ2-1 | - | TRBV10-3 | - | 14 | CAIKGGQSYNEQFF | TGTGCCATCAAGGGGGGACAGAGCTACAATGAGCAGTTCTTC
TRBJ2-5 | - | TRBV7-9 | - | 14 | CASSHLRAGETQYF | TGTGCCAGCAGCCACCTTAGGGCGGGGGAGACCCAGTACTTC
TRBJ1-2 | - | TRBV6-6 | - | 15 | CASHKGQFINYGYTF | TGTGCCAGCCATAAGGGGCAGTTTATAAACTATGGCTACACCTTC
TRBJ2-5 | once | TRBV6-5 | TRBD1 | 14 | CASSAGTGEETQYF | TGTGCCAGCAGCGCCGGGACAGGGGAAGAGACCCAGTACTTC
TRBJ1-4 | - | TRBV5-1 | TRBD1 | 17 | CASSLSRGLDVNEKLFF | TGCGCCAGCAGCTTATCCAGGGGGCTCGACGTTAATGAAAAACTGTTTTTT
TRBJ1-4 | once | TRBV3-1/TRBV3-2 | - | 16 | CASSHWNRATNEKLFF | TGTGCCAGCAGCCATTGGAACAGGGCAACTAATGAAAAACTGTTTTTT
TRBJ2-5 | - | TRBV7-7 | TRBD1 | 14 | CASSMDRGRETQYF | TGTGCCAGCAGCATGGACAGGGGGCGGGAGACCCAGTACTTC
TRBJ1-1 | - | TRBV27 | - | 14 | CASSLRGVNTEAFF | TGTGCCAGCAGTTTGCGGGGTGTGAACACTGAAGCTTTCTTT
TRBJ2-5 | - | TRBV6-5 | TRBD1 | 15 | CASSHRDRGQETQYF | TGTGCCAGCAGCCACCGGGACAGGGGGCAAGAGACCCAGTACTTC
TRBJ2-1 | - | TRBV19 | TRBD2 | 16 | CASSQPLAGRGDEQFF | TGTGCCAGTAGCCAGCCTCTAGCGGGGAGAGGCGATGAGCAGTTCTTC
TRBJ1-1 | - | TRBV13 | - | 18 | CASSLELAMRGLSTEAFF | TGTGCCAGCAGCTTAGAGCTGGCAATGAGAGGGCTATCCACTGAAGCTTTCTTT
TRBJ1-6 | - | TRBV6-5 | - | 14 | CASTSGGYNSPLHF | TGTGCCAGCACTTCGGGGGGCTATAATTCACCCCTCCACTTT
TRBJ2-7 | - | TRBV2 | - | 11 | CASMYRIEQYF | TGTGCCAGCATGTACAGAATAGAGCAGTACTTC
TRBJ1-3 | - | TRBV7-2 | - | 13 | CASSLGYSNTIYF | TGTGCCAGCAGCCTCGGGTATTCAAACACCATATATTTT
TRBJ1-5 | - | TRBV2 | - | 16 | CASSPGQGNSNQPQHF | TGTGCCAGCAGCCCTGGGCAGGGTAACAGCAATCAGCCCCAGCATTTT
TRBJ2-3 | few | TRBV3-1/TRBV3-2 | TRBD1 | 13 | CASSQRTGSTQYF | TGTGCCAGCAGCCAGAGGACAGGGAGTACTCAGTATTTT
TRBJ2-7 | few | TRBV5-1 | - | 13 | CASSEVRAYEQYF | TGCGCCAGCTCTGAAGTGAGGGCCTACGAGCAGTACTTC
TRBJ1-1 | - | TRBV24-1 | TRBD1 | 15 | CATSDTNRGRPEAFF | TGTGCCACCAGTGATACCAACAGGGGGCGTCCTGAAGCTTTCTTT
TRBJ2-5 | - | TRBV6-6 | TRBD2 | 16 | CASSHSYGGDQETQYF | TGTGCCAGCAGCCATTCATACGGGGGGGATCAAGAGACCCAGTACTTC
TRBJ1-5 | - | TRBV12-5 | - | 12 | CASGYRVKPQHF | TGTGCTAGTGGCTACAGGGTGAAGCCCCAGCATTTT
TRBJ2-4 | once | TRBV29-1 | - | 14 | CSVAGYLAKNIQYF | TGCAGCGTTGCGGGATACCTAGCCAAAAACATTCAGTACTTC
TRBJ2-7 | - | TRBV15 | - | 14 | CATSRDRGLFQQYF | TGTGCCACCAGCAGAGATAGAGGACTCTTCCAGCAGTACTTC
TRBJ1-2 | - | TRBV5-1 | TRBD1 | 19 | CASSLSTGNLMISNYGYTF | TGCGCCAGCAGCTTGTCGACAGGGAACTTGATGATTTCTAACTATGGCTACACCTTC
TRBJ2-7 | - | TRBV6-5 | TRBD1 | 13 | CASTDRGTYEQYF | TGTGCCAGCACCGACAGGGGAACTTACGAGCAGTACTTC
TRBJ2-2 | - | TRBV6-5 | TRBD1 | 14 | CASTRQGRTGELFF | TGTGCCAGCACCCGACAGGGTCGGACCGGGGAGCTGTTTTTT
TRBJ1-6 | - | TRBV2 | - | 19 | CASSDGAAGVGSYNSPLHF | TGTGCCAGCAGTGATGGGGCCGCGGGGGTTGGCTCCTATAATTCACCCCTCCACTTT
TRBJ2-7 | - | TRBV18 | TRBD2 | 12 | CASSTTGGEQYF | TGTGCCAGCTCAACCACGGGGGGCGAGCAGTACTTC
TRBJ2-5 | once | TRBV29-1 | TRBD1 | 15 | CSVRRGQGASETQYF | TGCAGCGTGCGTCGGGGACAGGGGGCTTCAGAGACCCAGTACTTC
TRBJ2-2 | - | TRBV15 | - | 15 | CATSLTGSITGELFF | TGTGCCACCAGCTTAACCGGGAGCATCACCGGGGAGCTGTTTTTT
TRBJ2-1 | - | TRBV5-6 | TRBD2 | 15 | CASSPSGMTSNEQFF | TGTGCCAGCAGTCCTAGCGGGATGACGTCCAATGAGCAGTTCTTC
TRBJ2-7 | few | TRBV5-1 | - | 13 | CASSIQGFDEQYF | TGCGCCAGCAGCATCCAGGGGTTCGACGAGCAGTACTTC
TRBJ2-2 | - | TRBV3-1/TRBV3-2 | - | 13 | CASRGPTSGELFF | TGTGCCAGCCGTGGGCCAACTAGCGGGGAGCTGTTTTTT
TRBJ1-6 | - | TRBV28 | - | 15 | CASNLGYTRNSPLHF | TGTGCCAGCAATCTCGGGTACACACGTAATTCACCCCTCCACTTT
TRBJ2-1 | - | TRBV10-3 | TRBD2 | 18 | CAISGLAGGTSSYNEQFF | TGTGCCATCAGTGGACTAGCGGGGGGGACCAGCTCCTACAATGAGCAGTTCTTC
TRBJ2-5 | - | TRBV7-2 | - | 13 | CASRVGALETQYF | TGTGCCAGCAGGGTGGGGGCCCTTGAGACCCAGTACTTC
TRBJ2-5 | - | TRBV10-2 | - | 15 | CASRDISSIQETQYF | TGCGCCAGCAGGGACATTAGCTCCATCCAAGAGACCCAGTACTTC
TRBJ1-6 | - | TRBV6-5 | - | 13 | CASSRTENSPLHF | TGTGCCAGCAGTCGGACAGAAAATTCACCCCTCCACTTT
TRBJ2-7 | - | TRBV9 | - | 15 | CASSVGASAPYEQYF | TGTGCCAGCAGCGTAGGGGCATCTGCCCCCTACGAGCAGTACTTC
TRBJ1-4 | - | TRBV9 | - | 13 | CASSLREGEKLFF | TGTGCCAGCAGCTTAAGGGAGGGGGAAAAACTGTTTTTT
TRBJ2-3 | - | TRBV30 | TRBD1 | 16 | CAWSNVQGAGTDTQYF | TGTGCCTGGAGCAACGTACAGGGGGCTGGCACAGATACGCAGTATTTT
TRBJ2-2 | few | TRBV5-6 | - | 13 | CASSHTNTGELFF | TGTGCCAGCAGCCATACTAACACCGGGGAGCTGTTTTTT
TRBJ2-3 | - | TRBV27 | TRBD2 | 14 | CASSLLGLADTQYF | TGTGCCAGCAGTTTATTGGGACTAGCGGATACGCAGTATTTT
TRBJ2-3 | - | TRBV21-1 | - | 14 | CASVSGRAHYTQYF | TGTGCCAGCGTAAGCGGGAGGGCCCACTATACGCAGTATTTT
TRBJ2-5 | - | TRBV5-5 | TRBD2 | 17 | CASSPSGGTRGQETQYF | TGTGCCAGCAGCCCCAGCGGGGGGACCAGGGGCCAAGAGACCCAGTACTTC
TRBJ2-1 | - | TRBV2 | TRBD1 | 15 | CASRATGGRYNEQFF | TGTGCCAGCAGGGCGACAGGGGGCCGTTACAATGAGCAGTTCTTC
TRBJ2-5 | - | TRBV2 | TRBD1 | 15 | CASSRDREYQETQYF | TGTGCCAGCAGCAGGGACAGGGAATACCAAGAGACCCAGTACTTC
TRBJ2-7 | few | TRBV5-4 | - | 15 | CASSFFGGTHPEQYF | TGTGCCAGCAGCTTCTTCGGGGGGACACACCCCGAGCAGTACTTC
TRBJ1-5 | - | TRBV7-6 | - | 12 | CASSHPMGPQHF | TGTGCCAGCAGCCACCCCATGGGCCCCCAGCATTTT
TRBJ1-6 | - | TRBV28 | - | 14 | CASRYRDYNSPLHF | TGTGCCAGCAGATACCGGGACTATAATTCACCCCTCCACTTT
TRBJ2-7 | - | TRBV10-3 | - | 14 | CAIRDRGEGYEQYF | TGTGCCATCAGGGACCGGGGTGAGGGCTACGAGCAGTACTTC
TRBJ1-1 | - | TRBV6-5 | TRBD1 | 15 | CASSYSSGGRTEAFF | TGTGCCAGCAGTTACTCGTCAGGGGGAAGGACTGAAGCTTTCTTT
TRBJ2-5 | - | TRBV9 | - | 14 | CASSARGDGETQYF | TGTGCCAGCAGCGCGCGGGGCGATGGGGAGACCCAGTACTTC
TRBJ2-2 | - | TRBV14 | TRBD1 | 17 | CASAPLDRGPNTGELFF | TGTGCCAGCGCCCCCCTAGACAGGGGGCCTAACACCGGGGAGCTGTTTTTT
TRBJ1-6 | - | TRBV2 | TRBD1 | 13 | CASTQGVDSPLHF | TGTGCCAGCACACAGGGGGTGGATTCACCCCTCCACTTT
TRBJ2-7 | once | TRBV2 | - | 11 | CASSLSYEQYF | TGTGCCAGCAGCCTAAGCTACGAGCAGTACTTC
TRBJ2-5 | - | TRBV29-1 | - | 11 | CSIVAIETQYF | TGCAGCATAGTAGCGATTGAGACCCAGTACTTC
TRBJ2-3 | - | TRBV14 | - | 16 | CASSQIGGLLTDTQYF | TGTGCCAGCAGCCAAATTGGAGGACTTCTGACAGATACGCAGTATTTT
TRBJ1-5 | once | TRBV19 | TRBD1 | 15 | CASSFDRGRVQPQHF | TGTGCCAGTAGTTTTGACAGGGGGCGAGTTCAGCCCCAGCATTTT
TRBJ1-2 | - | TRBV6-5 | TRBD1 | 13 | CASRPSGGDGYTF | TGTGCCAGCAGACCCTCAGGGGGAGATGGCTACACCTTC
TRBJ2-2 | - | TRBV10-2 | TRBD2 | 15 | CASRSSGRNTGELFF | TGCGCCAGCAGATCTAGCGGGAGGAACACCGGGGAGCTGTTTTTT